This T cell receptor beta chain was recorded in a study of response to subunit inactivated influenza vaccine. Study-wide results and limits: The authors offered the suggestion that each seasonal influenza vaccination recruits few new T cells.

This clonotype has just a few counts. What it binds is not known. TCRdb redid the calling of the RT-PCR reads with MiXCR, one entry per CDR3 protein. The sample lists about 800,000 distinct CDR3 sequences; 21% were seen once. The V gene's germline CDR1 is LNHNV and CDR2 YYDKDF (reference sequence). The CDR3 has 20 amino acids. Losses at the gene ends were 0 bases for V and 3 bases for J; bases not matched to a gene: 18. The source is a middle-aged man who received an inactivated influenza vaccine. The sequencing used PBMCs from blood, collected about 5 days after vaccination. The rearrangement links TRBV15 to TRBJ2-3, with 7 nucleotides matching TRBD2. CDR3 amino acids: CATSRDRVDGAGDGTDTQYF. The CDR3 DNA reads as TGTGCCACCAGCAGAGATCGGGTCGACGGTGCGGGAGACGGGACAGATACGCAGTATTTT. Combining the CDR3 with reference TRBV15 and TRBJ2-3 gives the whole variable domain DAMVIQNPRYQVTQFGKPVTLSCSQTLNHNVMYWYQQKSSQAPKLLFHYYDKDFNNEADTPDNFQSRRPNTSFCFLDIRSPGLGDTAMYLCATSRDRVDGAGDGTDTQYFGPGTRLTVL.